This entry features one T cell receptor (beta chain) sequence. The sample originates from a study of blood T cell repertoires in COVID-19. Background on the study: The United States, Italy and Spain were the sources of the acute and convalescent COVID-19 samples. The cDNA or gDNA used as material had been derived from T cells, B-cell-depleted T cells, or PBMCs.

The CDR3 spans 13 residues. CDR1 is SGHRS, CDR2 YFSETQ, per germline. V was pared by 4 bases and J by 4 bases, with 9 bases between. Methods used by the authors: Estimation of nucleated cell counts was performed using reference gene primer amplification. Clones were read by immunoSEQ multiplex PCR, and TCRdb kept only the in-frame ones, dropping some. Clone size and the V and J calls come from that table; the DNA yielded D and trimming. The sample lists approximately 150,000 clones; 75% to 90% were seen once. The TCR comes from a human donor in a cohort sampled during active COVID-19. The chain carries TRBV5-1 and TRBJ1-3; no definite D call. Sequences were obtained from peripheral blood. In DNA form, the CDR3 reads TGCGCCAGCAGCCCCGGGTCGGGAAACACCATATATTTT. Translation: CASSPGSGNTIYF.